Listed here are 6 T cell receptor beta chains from one sample, sequenced in a study of T cells in Graves' hyperthyroidism and ophthalmopathy. RNA transcripts served as the template for amplifying TCR beta CDR3 regions. The TCR CDR3 was amplified in a first-round RT-PCR using the HTBI primer set. From the multiplex PCR reads, TCRdb called clonotypes with MiXCR, one entry per CDR3 protein. This sample yields about 610,000 distinct CDR3 sequences, of which about 15% are seen a single time; 4.3% belongs to the top ten. The sequenced sample consisted of blood. These receptors were collected from a middle-aged woman with Graves' ophthalmopathy.

This clonotype was seen many times. This chain connects TRBV6-2 or TRBV6-3 to TRBJ2-7; either TRBD1 or TRBD2 may supply D (5 bases each). V lost 0 bases and J lost 0, with 6 bases in between. This CDR3 comprises 14 residues. Germline loops: CDR1 MNHEY, CDR2 SVGEGT. CDR3 sequence reads: CASSYSGASYEQYF. For the CDR3, the DNA is TGTGCCAGCAGTTACTCCGGGGCCTCCTACGAGCAGTACTTC.

This clonotype showed up many times. The chain recombines TRBV19 with TRBJ2-7; 11 nucleotides agree with TRBD2. Losses at the gene ends were 4 bases for V and 2 bases for J; bases not matched to a gene: 4. The germline CDR1 and CDR2 sequences are LNHDA and SQIVND (reference sequence). The length of the CDR3 is 15 residues. The CDR3 DNA reads TGTGCCAGTAGTAAGACTAGCGGGATGACCTACGAGCAGTACTTC. This codes for CASSKTSGMTYEQYF.

This clonotype has just a few counts. This sequence joins TRBV6-2 or TRBV6-3 and TRBJ2-7; TRBD2 aligns across 10 bases. The germline gives CDR1 MNHEY, CDR2 SVGEGT. J gave up 0 bases and V 0 bases, and 8 bases lay outside the gene matches. The CDR3 consists of 18 residues. DNA for the CDR3: TGTGCCAGCAGTTACTCGGGGCTGGCTAGCGGGAGCTCCTACGAGCAGTACTTC. This encodes CASSYSGLASGSSYEQYF.

This clonotype was observed at least ten times. The chain employs TRBV20-1 and TRBJ2-7; TRBD1 matches 7 bases. CDR1 and CDR2 from the germline V gene are DFQATT and SNEGSKA (reference sequence). There are 14 residues in the CDR3. V was clipped by 6 bases and J by 0 bases; unmatched bases: 8. The CDR3 DNA is TGCAGTGCCATCGGACAGGATGGCTCCTACGAGCAGTACTTC. Amino acids: CSAIGQDGSYEQYF.

This clonotype was seen more than once but under ten times. This chain connects TRBV28 to TRBJ2-5; 12 nucleotides line up with TRBD2. V shed 5 bases and J 2 bases; nucleotides not matched to a gene: 3. The CDR3 contains 15 residues. Germline V gene data show CDR1 as MDHEN and CDR2 as SYDVKM. The CDR3 protein is CASSRLAGEQETQYF. The CDR3 DNA sequence: TGTGCCAGCAGTCGACTAGCGGGAGAGCAAGAGACCCAGTACTTC.

The table lists this clonotype with many counts. V gene TRBV19 combines with J gene TRBJ2-7; D possibly corresponds to TRBD2 (5 bases). This CDR3 contains 15 residues. Germline V gene lookup returns CDR1 LNHDA and CDR2 SQIVND (reference sequence). V lost 5 bases and J 3 bases, leaving 17 bases between the germline ends. The CDR3 loop is CASSSGITLFYEQYF. The CDR3 DNA is TGTGCCAGTAGTTCGGGGATAACGCTATTCTACGAGCAGTACTTC. The full variable domain, with the rest looked up from reference TRBV19 and TRBJ2-7, is DGGITQSPKYLFRKEGQNVTLSCEQNLNHDAMYWYRQDPGQGLRLIYYSQIVNDFQKGDIAEGYSVSREKKESFPLTVTSAQKNPTAFYLCASSSGITLFYEQYFGPGTRLTVT.